This T cell receptor beta chain comes out of a study of Graves' ophthalmopathy and Graves' hyperthyroidism. RNA transcripts were the source from which TCR beta CDR3 regions were amplified. Second-round multiplex PCR came after a first-round RT-PCR that employed HTBI primers. From the multiplex PCR reads, TCRdb called clonotypes with MiXCR, one entry per CDR3 protein. The sample records about 1.1 million distinct CDR3 sequences, about 40% being singletons. Germline values: CDR1 SGDLS, CDR2 YYNGEE. CDR3 length equals 15 residues. V was pared by 6 bases and J by 4 bases, with 19 bases between. General study results and limits: In blood, most expanded thyroid clonotypes above 0.001 frequency were also detected.

This clonotype turned up a few times. Antigen specificity is unknown. Uncontrolled infections, pregnancy, lactation or other autoimmune diseases led to patient exclusion. The J gene is TRBJ1-1, the V gene TRBV9; tentative D call: TRBD1 (6 bases). The receptor was derived from an adult man with Graves' hyperthyroidism. Sequencing input: peripheral blood or thyroid tissue (not recorded which). The CDR3 protein is CASTPLMWDTTEAFF. The CDR3 DNA reads TGTGCCAGCACGCCTCTAATGTGGGACACCACTGAAGCTTTCTTT. Based on the CDR3 plus reference TRBV9 and TRBJ1-1, the full variable domain is DSGVTQTPKHLITATGQRVTLRCSPRSGDLSVYWYQQSLDQGLQFLIQYYNGEERAKGNILERFSAQQFPDLHSELNLSSLELGDSALYFCASTPLMWDTTEAFFGQGTRLTVV.